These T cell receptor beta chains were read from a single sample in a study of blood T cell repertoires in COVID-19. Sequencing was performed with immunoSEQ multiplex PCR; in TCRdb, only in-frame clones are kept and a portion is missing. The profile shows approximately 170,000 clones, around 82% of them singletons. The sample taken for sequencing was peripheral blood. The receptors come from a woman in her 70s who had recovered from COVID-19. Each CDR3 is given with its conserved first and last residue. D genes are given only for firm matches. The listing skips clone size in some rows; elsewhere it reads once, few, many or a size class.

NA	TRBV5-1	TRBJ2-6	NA	CASSTPTSGANVLTF	TGCGCCAGCAGCACACCAACCTCTGGGGCCAACGTCCTGACTTTC
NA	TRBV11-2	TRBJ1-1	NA	CASSRTGNTEAFF	TGTGCCAGCAGCCGTACAGGGAACACTGAAGCTTTCTTT
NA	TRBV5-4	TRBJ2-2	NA	CASSPTRTFRGGELFF	TGTGCCAGCAGCCCGACTAGGACGTTTCGGGGCGGGGAGCTGTTTTTT
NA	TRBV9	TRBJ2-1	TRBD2	CASSALAGELGGEQFF	TGTGCCAGCAGCGCCCTAGCGGGGGAGTTAGGTGGTGAGCAGTTCTTC
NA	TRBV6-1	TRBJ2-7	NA	CASSETAARGSYEQYF	TGTGCCAGCAGTGAAACCGCTGCCCGGGGATCCTACGAGCAGTACTTC
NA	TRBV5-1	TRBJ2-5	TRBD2	CASSPGLAGGLGETQYF	TGCGCCAGCAGCCCCGGACTAGCGGGGGGCCTGGGGGAGACCCAGTACTTC
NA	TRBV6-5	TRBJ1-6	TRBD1	CASSYPPAGGNSPLHF	TGTGCCAGCAGTTACCCCCCGGCAGGGGGTAATTCACCCCTCCACTTT
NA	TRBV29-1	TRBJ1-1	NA	CSVEGQTPVAFF	TGCAGCGTTGAAGGACAAACTCCCGTCGCTTTCTTT
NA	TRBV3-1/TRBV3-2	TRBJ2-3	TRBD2	CASRSSGRPTDTQYF	TGTGCCAGCAGATCTAGCGGGAGGCCGACAGATACGCAGTATTTT
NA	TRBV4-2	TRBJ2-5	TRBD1	CASSQGTGQGARWYF	TGTGCCAGCAGCCAAGGGACGGGACAGGGGGCCCGATGGTACTTC
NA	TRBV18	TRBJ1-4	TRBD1	CASSRAGGETNEKLFF	TGTGCCAGCTCACGTGCAGGGGGCGAGACTAATGAAAAACTGTTTTTT
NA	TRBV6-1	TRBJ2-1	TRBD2	CASSEASGSSEFF	TGTGCCAGCAGTGAGGCTAGCGGGAGTTCTGAGTTCTTC
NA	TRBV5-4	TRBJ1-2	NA	CASSLGGQQPSYGYTF	TGTGCCAGCAGCTTGGGAGGGCAGCAACCCTCCTATGGCTACACCTTC
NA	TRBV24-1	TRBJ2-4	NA	CATSGGRAGPGIQYF	TGTGCCACCAGTGGGGGCCGAGCGGGCCCGGGCATTCAGTACTTC
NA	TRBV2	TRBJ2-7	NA	CASSEVPRAFSDEQYF	TGTGCCAGCAGTGAAGTCCCCAGGGCCTTCTCGGACGAGCAGTACTTC
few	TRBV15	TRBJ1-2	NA	CATSRDLGAAGYTF	TGTGCCACCAGCAGAGATTTGGGGGCGGCTGGCTACACCTTC
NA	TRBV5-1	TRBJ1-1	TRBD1	CASSPGGTGFTEAFF	TGCGCCAGCAGCCCCGGGGGGACAGGGTTTACTGAAGCTTTCTTT
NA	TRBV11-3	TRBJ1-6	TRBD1	CASSSGTGPNSPLHF	TGTGCCAGCAGCTCCGGGACAGGGCCTAATTCACCCCTCCACTTT
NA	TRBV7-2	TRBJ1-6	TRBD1	CASSLGGQPNSPLHF	TGTGCCAGCAGCTTAGGGGGACAGCCCAATTCACCCCTCCACTTT
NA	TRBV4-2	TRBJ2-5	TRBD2	CASSQRAGERETQYF	TGTGCCAGCAGCCAACGGGCGGGAGAGCGAGAGACCCAGTACTTC
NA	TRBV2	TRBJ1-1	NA	CASSATATEAFF	TGTGCCAGCAGCGCCACAGCCACTGAAGCTTTCTTT
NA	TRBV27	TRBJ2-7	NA	CASSFGQRLYF	TGTGCCAGCAGTTTTGGTCAGCGGCTGTACTTC
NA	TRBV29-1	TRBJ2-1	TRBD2	CSVGGLAHNEQFF	TGCAGCGTTGGTGGACTAGCCCACAATGAGCAGTTCTTC
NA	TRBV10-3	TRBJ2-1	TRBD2	CAAETGTRGNEQFF	TGTGCCGCCGAAACCGGGACTAGGGGCAATGAGCAGTTCTTC
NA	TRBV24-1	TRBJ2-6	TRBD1	CATSPHPQGVGANVLTF	TGTGCCACCAGTCCCCATCCACAGGGGGTGGGGGCCAACGTCCTGACTTTC
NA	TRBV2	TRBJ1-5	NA	CASSDGNRRQPQHF	TGTGCCAGCAGTGACGGGAACAGACGTCAGCCCCAGCATTTT
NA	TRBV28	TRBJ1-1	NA	CASSTGGAGGTEAFF	TGTGCCAGCAGTACGGGGGGCGCCGGGGGCACTGAAGCTTTCTTT
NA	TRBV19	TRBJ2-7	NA	CASSIGRGYYEQYF	TGTGCCAGTAGTATCGGGAGAGGGTACTACGAGCAGTACTTC
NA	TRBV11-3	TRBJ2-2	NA	CASSLGGPGELFF	TGTGCCAGCAGCTTAGGTGGCCCCGGGGAGCTGTTTTTT
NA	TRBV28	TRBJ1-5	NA	CASTSRGFQPQHF	TGTGCCAGCACCTCAAGGGGGTTTCAGCCCCAGCATTTT
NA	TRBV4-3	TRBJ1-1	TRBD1	CASRGQPQAFF	TGCGCCAGCAGGGGACAGCCCCAAGCTTTCTTT
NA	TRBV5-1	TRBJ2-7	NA	CASSLGGISRGRMERYEQYF	TGCGCCAGCAGCTTGGGTGGGATTTCCAGGGGTAGGATGGAAAGGTACGAGCAGTACTTC
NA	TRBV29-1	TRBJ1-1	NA	CSVERGKAEAFF	TGCAGCGTTGAAAGGGGGAAGGCTGAAGCTTTCTTT
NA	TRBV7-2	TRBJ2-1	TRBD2	CASSLVLAGGPGGEQFF	TGTGCCAGCAGCTTAGTGTTAGCGGGAGGGCCGGGGGGTGAGCAGTTCTTC
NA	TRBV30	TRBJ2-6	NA	CAWTEEGPAGANVLTF	TGTGCCTGGACCGAGGAGGGACCGGCTGGGGCCAACGTCCTGACTTTC
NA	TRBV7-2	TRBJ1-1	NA	CASTFGQGTEAFF	TGTGCCAGCACCTTTGGCCAGGGTACTGAAGCTTTCTTT
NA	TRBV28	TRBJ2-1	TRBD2	CASTRGGGSSYNEQFF	TGTGCCAGCACCCGCGGTGGCGGGAGCTCCTACAATGAGCAGTTCTTC
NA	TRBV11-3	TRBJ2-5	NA	CASSPGRGRGETQYF	TGTGCCAGCAGCCCCGGGCGGGGGCGCGGAGAGACCCAGTACTTC
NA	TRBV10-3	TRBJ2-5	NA	CAISESRVGGPQETQYF	TGTGCCATCAGTGAGTCGAGGGTAGGGGGACCCCAAGAGACCCAGTACTTC
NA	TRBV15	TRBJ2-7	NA	CATSRAGRVDSEQYF	TGTGCCACCAGCAGAGCCGGCAGGGTAGACTCCGAGCAGTACTTC
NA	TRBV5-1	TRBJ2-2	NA	CASRPSGNTGELFF	TGCGCCAGCAGACCCTCGGGGAACACCGGGGAGCTGTTTTTT
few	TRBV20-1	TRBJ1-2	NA	CSGGQEGYTF	TGCAGTGGGGGGCAGGAGGGCTACACCTTC
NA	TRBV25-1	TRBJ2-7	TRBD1	CASSRQGPYEQYF	TGTGCCAGCAGTCGACAGGGGCCCTACGAGCAGTACTTC
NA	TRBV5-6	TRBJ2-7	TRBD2	CASSLARASGGAAAYEQYF	TGTGCCAGCAGCTTGGCCAGGGCTAGCGGGGGCGCAGCCGCCTACGAGCAGTACTTC
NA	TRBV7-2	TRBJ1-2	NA	CASSQRTVVSYGYTF	TGTGCCAGCAGCCAGAGGACAGTTGTTAGCTATGGCTACACCTTC
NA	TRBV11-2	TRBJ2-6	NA	CASSPRVSSGANVLTF	TGTGCCAGCAGCCCACGAGTGAGCTCTGGGGCCAACGTCCTGACTTTC
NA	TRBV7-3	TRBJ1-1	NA	CASSGGANTEAFF	TGTGCCAGCAGCGGAGGGGCGAACACTGAAGCTTTCTTT
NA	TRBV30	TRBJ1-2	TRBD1	CAWSPPRTGPGGYTF	TGTGCCTGGAGTCCCCCACGGACAGGCCCCGGGGGCTACACCTTC
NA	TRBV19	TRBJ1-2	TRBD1	CASSPRGQGAGYGYTF	TGTGCCAGTAGCCCCCGGGGGCAGGGGGCCGGTTATGGCTACACCTTC
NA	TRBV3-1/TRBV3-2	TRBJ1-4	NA	CASSQVTGGEKLFF	TGTGCCAGCAGCCAAGTTACAGGCGGCGAAAAACTGTTTTTT
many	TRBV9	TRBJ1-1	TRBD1	CASSSSGTGWTEAFF	TGTGCCAGCAGCAGCTCGGGGACAGGGTGGACTGAAGCTTTCTTT
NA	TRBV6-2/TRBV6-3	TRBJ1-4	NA	CASSFTTTATNEKLFF	TGTGCCAGCAGTTTCACCACCACAGCAACTAATGAAAAACTGTTTTTT
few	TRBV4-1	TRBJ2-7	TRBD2	CASSQDWASGRESYEQYF	TGCGCCAGCAGCCAAGATTGGGCTAGCGGGAGGGAATCCTACGAGCAGTACTTC
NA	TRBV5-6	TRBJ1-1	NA	CASSPRGGRQNTEAFF	TGTGCCAGCAGCCCCCGGGGGGGGCGACAGAACACTGAAGCTTTCTTT
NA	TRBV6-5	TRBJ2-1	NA	CASTPGTYNEQFF	TGTGCCAGCACCCCCGGGACCTACAATGAGCAGTTCTTC
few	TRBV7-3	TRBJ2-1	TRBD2	CASSLDRLAGEQFF	TGTGCCAGCAGCTTAGATCGGCTAGCGGGAGAGCAGTTCTTC
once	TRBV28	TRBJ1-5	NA	CASTHVEAGNQPQHF	TGTGCCAGCACCCATGTAGAGGCCGGGAATCAGCCCCAGCATTTT
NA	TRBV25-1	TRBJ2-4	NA	CASRAGGSKNIQYF	TGTGCCAGCAGGGCGGGTGGGTCCAAAAACATTCAGTACTTC
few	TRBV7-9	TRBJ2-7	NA	CASSGFRGEQYF	TGTGCCAGCAGCGGGTTTCGGGGCGAGCAGTACTTC